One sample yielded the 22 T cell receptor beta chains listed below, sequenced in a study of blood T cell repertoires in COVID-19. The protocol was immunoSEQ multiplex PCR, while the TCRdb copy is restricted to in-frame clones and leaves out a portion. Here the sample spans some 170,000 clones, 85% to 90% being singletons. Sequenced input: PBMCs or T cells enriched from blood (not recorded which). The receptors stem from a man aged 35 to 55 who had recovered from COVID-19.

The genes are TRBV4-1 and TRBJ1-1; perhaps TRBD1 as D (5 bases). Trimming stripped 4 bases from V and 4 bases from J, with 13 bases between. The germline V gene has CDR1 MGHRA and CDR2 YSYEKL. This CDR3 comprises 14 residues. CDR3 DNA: TGCGCCAGCAGCCCACTCGGGGGTAGCACTGAAGCTTTCTTT. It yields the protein CASSPLGGSTEAFF.

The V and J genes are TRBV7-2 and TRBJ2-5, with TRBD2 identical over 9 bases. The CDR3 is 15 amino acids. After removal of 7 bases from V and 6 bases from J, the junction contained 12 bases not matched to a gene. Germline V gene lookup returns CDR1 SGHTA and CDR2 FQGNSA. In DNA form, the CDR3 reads TGTGCCAGCACACCCGCAAGGGGACTAGCAAAGACCCAGTACTTC. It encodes CASTPARGLAKTQYF.

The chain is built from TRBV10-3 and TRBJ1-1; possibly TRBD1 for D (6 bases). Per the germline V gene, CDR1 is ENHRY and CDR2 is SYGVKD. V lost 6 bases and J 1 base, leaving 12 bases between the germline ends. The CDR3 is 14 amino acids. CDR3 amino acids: CAIRRPGENTEAFF. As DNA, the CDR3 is TGTGCCATCAGGAGACCAGGGGAGAACACTGAAGCTTTCTTT.

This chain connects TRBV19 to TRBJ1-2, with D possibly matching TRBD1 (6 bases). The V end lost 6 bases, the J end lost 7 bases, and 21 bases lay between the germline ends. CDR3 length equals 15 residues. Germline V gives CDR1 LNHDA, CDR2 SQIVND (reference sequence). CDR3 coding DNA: TGTGCCAGTAGGGCCAGGACAGCTGGTTTTTTTGGCTACACCTTC. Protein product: CASRARTAGFFGYTF.

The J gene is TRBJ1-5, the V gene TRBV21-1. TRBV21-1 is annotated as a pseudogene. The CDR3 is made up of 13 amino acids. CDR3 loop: CASSKRLRWGGHF. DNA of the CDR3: TGTGCCAGCAGCAAAAGGCTCCGATGGGGGGGGCATTTT.

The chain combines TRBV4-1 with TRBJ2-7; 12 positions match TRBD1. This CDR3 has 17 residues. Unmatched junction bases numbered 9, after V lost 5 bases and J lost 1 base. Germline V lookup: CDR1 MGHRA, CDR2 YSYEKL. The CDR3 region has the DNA TGCGCCAGCAGCTCCTCGGGACAGGGGGCGCAGTCCTACGAGCAGTACTTC. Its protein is CASSSSGQGAQSYEQYF.

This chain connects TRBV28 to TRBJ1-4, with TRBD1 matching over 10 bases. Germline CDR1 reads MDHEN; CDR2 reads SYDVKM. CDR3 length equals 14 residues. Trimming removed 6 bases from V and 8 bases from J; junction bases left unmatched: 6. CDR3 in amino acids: CASRTGGVGEKLFF. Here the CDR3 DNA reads TGTGCCAGCAGGACAGGGGGCGTTGGGGAAAAACTGTTTTTT.

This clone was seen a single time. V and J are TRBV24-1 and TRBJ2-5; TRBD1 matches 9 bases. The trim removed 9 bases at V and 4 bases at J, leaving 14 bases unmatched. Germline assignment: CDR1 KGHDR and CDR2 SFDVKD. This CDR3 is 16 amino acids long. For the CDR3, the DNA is TGTGCCACCTCATCCCCGACCGGGACAGGGACAGAGACCCAGTACTTC. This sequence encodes CATSSPTGTGTETQYF.

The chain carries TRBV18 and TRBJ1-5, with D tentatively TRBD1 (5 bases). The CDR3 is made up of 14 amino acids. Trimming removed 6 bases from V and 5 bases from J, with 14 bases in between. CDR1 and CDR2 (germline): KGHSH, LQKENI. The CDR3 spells CASSPAEGDQPQHF. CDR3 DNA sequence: TGTGCCAGCTCTCCCGCAGAAGGGGATCAGCCCCAGCATTTT.

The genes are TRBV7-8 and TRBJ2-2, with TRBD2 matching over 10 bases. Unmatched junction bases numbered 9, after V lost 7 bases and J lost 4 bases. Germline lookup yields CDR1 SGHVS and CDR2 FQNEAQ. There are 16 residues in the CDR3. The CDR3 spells CASNIKGLATTGELFF. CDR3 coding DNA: TGTGCCAGCAATATCAAGGGACTAGCGACCACCGGGGAGCTGTTTTTT.

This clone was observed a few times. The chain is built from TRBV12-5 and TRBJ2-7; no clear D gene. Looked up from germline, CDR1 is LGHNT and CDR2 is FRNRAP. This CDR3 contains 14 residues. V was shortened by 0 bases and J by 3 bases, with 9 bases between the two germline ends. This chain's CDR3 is CASGLVSRDYEQYF. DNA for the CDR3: TGTGCTAGTGGTTTGGTCTCGAGAGACTACGAGCAGTACTTC.

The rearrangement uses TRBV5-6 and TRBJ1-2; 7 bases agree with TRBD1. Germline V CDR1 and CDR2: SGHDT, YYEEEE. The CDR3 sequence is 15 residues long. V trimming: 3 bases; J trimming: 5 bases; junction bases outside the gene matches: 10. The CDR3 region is CASSSYSDRAYGYTF. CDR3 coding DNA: TGTGCCAGCAGCTCCTACTCCGACAGGGCGTATGGCTACACCTTC.

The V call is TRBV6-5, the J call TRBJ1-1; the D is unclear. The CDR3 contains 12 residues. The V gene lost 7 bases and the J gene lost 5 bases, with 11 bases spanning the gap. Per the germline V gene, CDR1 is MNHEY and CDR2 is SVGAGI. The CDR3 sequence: CASTQLPTEAFF. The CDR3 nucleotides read TGTGCCAGCACGCAACTACCAACTGAAGCTTTCTTT.

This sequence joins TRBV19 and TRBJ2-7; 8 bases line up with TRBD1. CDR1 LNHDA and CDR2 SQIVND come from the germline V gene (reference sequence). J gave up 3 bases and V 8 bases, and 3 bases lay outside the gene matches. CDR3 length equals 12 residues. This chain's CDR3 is CASGTGDYEQYF. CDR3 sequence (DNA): TGTGCCAGTGGGACAGGTGACTACGAGCAGTACTTC.

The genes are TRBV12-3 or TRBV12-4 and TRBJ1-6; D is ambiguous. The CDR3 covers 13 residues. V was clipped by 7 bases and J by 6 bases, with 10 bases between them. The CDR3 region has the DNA TGTGCCAGCACCTTGAATAGTAATTCACCCCTCCACTTT. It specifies CASTLNSNSPLHF.

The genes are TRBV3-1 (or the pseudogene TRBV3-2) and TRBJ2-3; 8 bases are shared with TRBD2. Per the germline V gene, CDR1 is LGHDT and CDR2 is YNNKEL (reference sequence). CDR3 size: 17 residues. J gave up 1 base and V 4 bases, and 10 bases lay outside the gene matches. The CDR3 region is CASSLARGGLGTDTQYF. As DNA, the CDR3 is TGTGCCAGCAGCCTCGCTCGGGGGGGCTTAGGCACAGATACGCAGTATTTT.

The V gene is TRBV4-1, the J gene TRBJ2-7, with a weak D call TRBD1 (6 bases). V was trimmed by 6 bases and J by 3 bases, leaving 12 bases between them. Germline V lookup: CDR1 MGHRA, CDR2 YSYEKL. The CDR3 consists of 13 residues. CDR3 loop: CASSQQGFYEQYF. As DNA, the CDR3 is TGCGCCAGCAGTCAACAGGGTTTCTACGAGCAGTACTTC.

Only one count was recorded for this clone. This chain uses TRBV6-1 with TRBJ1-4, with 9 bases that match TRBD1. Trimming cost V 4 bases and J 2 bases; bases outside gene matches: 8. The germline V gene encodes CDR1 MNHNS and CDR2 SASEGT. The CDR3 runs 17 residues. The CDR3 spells CASSVLQGARTNEKLFF. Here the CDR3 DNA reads TGTGCCAGCAGTGTCCTACAGGGGGCGAGGACTAATGAAAAACTGTTTTTT.

CDR3 sequence: CASSSGRVIALDEQYF. CDR3 nucleotides: TGCGCCAGCAGCTCTGGCAGGGTCATCGCCTTAGACGAGCAGTACTTC. The rearrangement links TRBV5-1 to TRBJ2-7; a possible D gene is TRBD1 (5 bases). This CDR3 has 16 residues. CDR1 is SGHRS, CDR2 YFSETQ, per germline. V lost 3 bases, J lost 5 bases, and 21 bases lay in between.

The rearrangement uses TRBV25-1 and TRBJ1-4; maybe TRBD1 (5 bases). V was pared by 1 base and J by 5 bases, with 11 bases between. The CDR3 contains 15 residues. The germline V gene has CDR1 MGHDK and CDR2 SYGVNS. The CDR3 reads CASSEWERTNEKLFF. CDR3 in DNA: TGTGCCAGCAGTGAATGGGAAAGGACAAATGAAAAACTGTTTTTT.

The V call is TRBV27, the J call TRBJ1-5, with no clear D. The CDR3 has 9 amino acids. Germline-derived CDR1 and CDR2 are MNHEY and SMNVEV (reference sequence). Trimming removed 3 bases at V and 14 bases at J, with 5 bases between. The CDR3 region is CASSFAEHF. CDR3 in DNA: TGTGCCAGCAGTTTCGCGGAGCATTTT.

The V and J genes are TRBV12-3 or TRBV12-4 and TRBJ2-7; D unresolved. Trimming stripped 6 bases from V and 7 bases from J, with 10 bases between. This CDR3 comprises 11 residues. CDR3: CASSSYLEQYF. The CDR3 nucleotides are TGTGCCAGCAGCTCCTACCTGGAGCAGTACTTC.